This T cell receptor beta chain was captured in a study of long-term antiretroviral therapy in people with HIV. Overall study findings and caveats: Information pertaining to ART adherence, viral resistance or therapeutic modifications was not obtained.

This clone appeared a single time. What it recognizes is unknown. immunoSEQ v3.0 was run at survey level. TCRdb keeps only in-frame clones here, not all; method: immunoSEQ multiplex PCR. The table shows about 19,000 clones, with more than 65% occurring only once. The V gene end was trimmed by 4 bases and the J gene end by 6 bases; junction bases not matched to a gene: 3. There are 14 residues in the CDR3. Germline loops: CDR1 MNHNS, CDR2 SASEGT. The rearrangement joins TRBV6-1 to TRBJ2-2; 9 nucleotides agree with TRBD1. The receptor comes from a woman aged 50 to 60 with HIV. The specimen comprised unsorted PBMCs, sampled 0.5 years before starting antiretroviral therapy. The CDR3 sequence is CASSGRDRAGELFF. The CDR3 nucleotides are TGTGCCAGCAGTGGCCGGGACAGGGCCGGGGAGCTGTTTTTT.